What follows are 22 T cell receptor beta chains derived from one specimen sequenced in a study of OX40 agonist ivuxolimab in advanced cancers. Profiled with immunoSEQ multiplex PCR; TCRdb holds only in-frame clones, not every one. This sample carries 25,000 to 35,000 clones, 65% to 85% of them seen once, and the ten largest clones take about 27%. Sequencing used CD4+ or CD8+ T cells sorted from blood, obtained in a trial of the OX40 agonist ivuxolimab. The receptors originated from an adult with an advanced solid tumor such as melanoma, head and neck, liver or kidney cancer.

This clone was observed a few times. The CDR3 loop reads CASSIGLAWNNEQFF. The CDR3 DNA follows: TGTGCCAGTAGTATCGGACTAGCGTGGAACAATGAGCAGTTCTTC. V usage is TRBV19 and J usage is TRBJ2-1; 9 positions match TRBD2. Germline CDR1 is LNHDA and CDR2 is SQIVND (reference sequence). The CDR3 loop spans 15 amino acids. The junction had 5 bases not matched to a gene; V was cut back by 3 bases and J by 5 bases.

The genes are TRBV9 and TRBJ2-2; TRBD2 matches at 9 bases. V shed 1 base, J shed 4 bases, and the junction held 8 bases outside the gene matches. Germline V gene sequence: CDR1 SGDLS, CDR2 YYNGEE. The CDR3 runs to 17 residues. The CDR3 here is CASSVSPGLAPTGELFF. The DNA of the CDR3 is TGTGCCAGCAGCGTATCCCCGGGACTAGCACCCACCGGGGAGCTGTTTTTT.

J is TRBJ2-4 and V is TRBV9; D is perhaps TRBD2 (6 bases). The CDR3 covers 14 residues. Germline CDR1 and CDR2: SGDLS and YYNGEE. V was pared by 0 bases and J by 7 bases, with 11 bases between. The CDR3 here is CASSVDGGSNIQYF. In nucleotides, the CDR3 is TGTGCCAGCAGCGTAGATGGGGGGTCGAACATTCAGTACTTC. The variable domain in full, completed from reference TRBV9 and TRBJ2-4, reads DSGVTQTPKHLITATGQRVTLRCSPRSGDLSVYWYQQSLDQGLQFLIQYYNGEERAKGNILERFSAQQFPDLHSELNLSSLELGDSALYFCASSVDGGSNIQYFGAGTRLSVL.

The genes are TRBV19 and TRBJ2-7; D is undetermined. Trimming pared 3 bases from V and 6 bases from J, leaving 12 bases between. The CDR3 runs to 13 residues. In germline, CDR1 is LNHDA, CDR2 SQIVND (reference sequence). CDR3 residues: CASSMSSNLEQYF. CDR3 coding DNA: TGTGCCAGTAGTATGTCCTCAAACCTCGAGCAGTACTTC.

The chain has TRBV9 and TRBJ2-1; D call uncertain. The CDR3 is 16 residues long. The germline V gene encodes CDR1 SGDLS and CDR2 YYNGEE. Trimming shortened V by 4 bases and J by 0 bases, and 14 bases separated the two germline ends. The chain's CDR3 is CASSPTTVSSYNEQFF. In nucleotides, the CDR3 is TGTGCCAGCAGCCCCACGACTGTTAGCTCCTACAATGAGCAGTTCTTC.

This clone is medium-sized by share. J is TRBJ2-1 and V is TRBV6-1; 13 bases align to TRBD2. The CDR3 totals 17 residues. The germline gives CDR1 MNHNS, CDR2 SASEGT. Losses at the gene ends were 4 bases for V and 1 base for J; bases not matched to a gene: 4. In nucleotides, the CDR3 is TGTGCCAGCAGTGGGGGGACTAGCGGGGATTCCTACAATGAGCAGTTCTTC. Its translation: CASSGGTSGDSYNEQFF.

The chain combines TRBV5-1 with TRBJ1-1; maybe TRBD1 (6 bases). Trimming removed 0 bases from V and 8 bases from J, with 11 bases in between. The CDR3 has 13 amino acids. Germline CDR1 SGHRS, CDR2 YFSETQ. CDR3 bases: TGCGCCAGCAGCTTGGTCACAGGGCCCGAAGCTTTCTTT. This translates into CASSLVTGPEAFF. The complete variable domain, with remaining parts taken from reference TRBV5-1 and TRBJ1-1, reads KAGVTQTPRYLIKTRGQQVTLSCSPISGHRSVSWYQQTPGQGLQFLFEYFSETQRNKGNFPGRFSGRQFSNSRSEMNVSTLELGDSALYLCASSLVTGPEAFFGQGTRLTVV.

The V call is TRBV18, the J call TRBJ1-5, with D unclear. CDR1 and CDR2 from the germline V gene are KGHSH and LQKENI. CDR3 size: 13 residues. With 2 bases removed from V and 4 bases from J, the gap between germline ends came to 6 bases. CDR3: CASSPIENQPQHF. The CDR3 coding sequence is TGTGCCAGCTCACCAATAGAAAATCAGCCCCAGCATTTT.

V and J are TRBV4-3 and TRBJ1-4; no firm D call. This CDR3 comprises 16 residues. Germline lookup yields CDR1 LGHNA and CDR2 YSLEER. The V end lost 4 bases, the J end lost 0 bases, and 12 bases lay between the germline ends. In DNA, the CDR3 is TGCGCCAGCAGCCGCTGGACGGCGGCAACTAATGAAAAACTGTTTTTT. Its protein is CASSRWTAATNEKLFF.

The genes are TRBV5-1 and TRBJ2-1; the D is unclear. The V end lost 4 bases, the J end lost 2 bases, and 4 bases lay between the germline ends. Germline CDR1 and CDR2: SGHRS and YFSETQ. This CDR3 has 12 amino acids. The CDR3 protein is CASSGTYNEQFF. The CDR3 DNA reads TGCGCCAGCAGCGGGACCTACAATGAGCAGTTCTTC.

The rearrangement links TRBV9 to TRBJ2-7, with D hard to call. CDR1 is SGDLS and CDR2 is YYNGEE in the germline V gene. V gave up 3 bases and J gave up 1 base, with 8 bases separating them. This CDR3 has 13 amino acids. The CDR3 DNA follows: TGTGCCAGCAGCGGTGACGTATCCTACGAGCAGTACTTC. It encodes CASSGDVSYEQYF.

The genes are TRBV6-5 and TRBJ2-1; D perhaps matches TRBD2 (5 bases). V lost 5 bases, J lost 8 bases, and 13 bases lay in between. The CDR3 length is 13 residues. Per germline, CDR1 MNHEY and CDR2 SVGAGI. This chain's CDR3 is CASSNLATDEQFF. CDR3 nucleotide sequence: TGTGCCAGCAGTAACCTAGCTACGGATGAGCAGTTCTTC.

V gene TRBV28 combines with J gene TRBJ1-4, with 7 bases that match TRBD1. J lost 0 bases, V lost 3 bases, and 16 bases had no gene match. Germline values: CDR1 MDHEN, CDR2 SYDVKM. The length of the CDR3 is 20 residues. This CDR3 is CASSFLGTVEPSTTNEKLFF. CDR3 in DNA: TGTGCCAGCAGTTTCCTCGGGACAGTGGAACCCTCCACAACTAATGAAAAACTGTTTTTT.

This clone was counted between two and nine times. The junction departs from the called germline gene at one end, perhaps through a read error. The V call is TRBV7-2, the J call TRBJ2-3; 10 bases agree with TRBD2. The CDR3 is made up of 15 amino acids. The germline V gene has CDR1 SGHTA and CDR2 FQGNSA. The CDR3 bases are TGTGCCAGCAGCCTAGCGGGGGCCGTCACAGATACGCAGTATTTT. Its protein is CASSLAGAVTDTQYF.

This chain connects TRBV7-8 to TRBJ1-2; D gene uncertain. Trimming left V 2 bases short and J 6 bases short, with 16 bases between. Germline CDR1 reads SGHVS; CDR2 reads FQNEAQ. The CDR3 has 15 amino acids. The CDR3 sequence: CASSLSRLIGDGYTF. CDR3 DNA sequence: TGTGCCAGCAGCTTAAGCCGCCTCATCGGGGATGGCTACACCTTC.

This clone was counted once. The CDR3 spells CASSLIDGLLISYEQYF. The CDR3, as DNA: TGTGCCAGCAGCTTGATCGACGGCCTTCTTATCTCCTACGAGCAGTACTTC. The chain has TRBV5-6 and TRBJ2-7; D remains unclear. CDR1 and CDR2 (germline): SGHDT, YYEEEE. Trimming pared 1 base from V and 0 bases from J, leaving 17 bases between. The CDR3 length is 17 residues. The full variable domain, its missing parts supplied by reference TRBV5-6 and TRBJ2-7, is DAGVTQSPTHLIKTRGQQVTLRCSPKSGHDTVSWYQQALGQGPQFIFQYYEEEERQRGNFPDRFSGHQFPNYSSELNVNALLLGDSALYLCASSLIDGLLISYEQYFGPGTRLTVT.

This rearrangement joins TRBV25-1 to TRBJ2-3; D unclear. Trimming left V 10 bases short and J 6 bases short, with 11 bases between. The CDR3 covers 11 residues. Per germline, CDR1 MGHDK and CDR2 SYGVNS. The CDR3 is CATYLGDTQYF. CDR3 sequence (DNA): TGTGCCACCTACCTAGGGGATACGCAGTATTTT. The complete variable domain, with remaining parts taken from reference TRBV25-1 and TRBJ2-3, reads EADIYQTPRYLVIGTGKKITLECSQTMGHDKMYWYQQDPGMELHLIHYSYGVNSTEKGDLSSESTVSRIRTEHFPLTLESARPSHTSQYLCATYLGDTQYFGPGTRLTVL.

The chain links TRBV28 to TRBJ2-1; the D gene is possibly TRBD2 (5 bases). CDR1 and CDR2 (germline): MDHEN, SYDVKM. Trimming removed 7 bases at V and 6 bases at J, with 16 bases between. The CDR3 is 14 amino acids. The CDR3 here is CASTPGLGPNEQFF. CDR3 DNA: TGTGCCAGCACACCGGGGTTAGGTCCCAATGAGCAGTTCTTC.

This clone was seen a single time. The rearrangement uses TRBV5-4 and TRBJ2-1, with unresolved D. From germline, CDR1 is SGHNT and CDR2 YYREEE (reference sequence). CDR3 length: 13 residues. V lost 2 bases, J lost 7 bases, and 10 bases lay in between. The CDR3 here is CASSLTIGNEQFF. CDR3 coding DNA: TGTGCCAGCAGCTTAACGATCGGGAATGAGCAGTTCTTC. Together with reference TRBV5-4 and TRBJ2-1, the CDR3 gives the full variable domain: ETGVTQSPTHLIKTRGQQVTLRCSSQSGHNTVSWYQQALGQGPQFIFQYYREEENGRGNFPPRFSGLQFPNYSSELNVNALELDDSALYLCASSLTIGNEQFFGPGTRLTVL.

V usage is TRBV15 and J usage is TRBJ1-1, with D hard to call. CDR3 length: 15 amino acids. The germline CDR1 and CDR2 sequences are LNHNV and YYDKDF (reference sequence). Deletions cut 0 bases from V and 5 bases from J, with 13 bases between. CDR3 DNA: TGTGCCACCAGCAGAGATGTCGCGGGAAGGACTGAAGCTTTCTTT. Translating it yields CATSRDVAGRTEAFF.

The V and J genes are TRBV27 and TRBJ1-1; D is perhaps TRBD1 (6 bases). The V and J ends lost 4 bases and 8 bases respectively, with 14 bases between them. The CDR3 spans 13 residues. Germline assignment: CDR1 MNHEY and CDR2 SMNVEV (reference sequence). The CDR3 loop reads CASSSSYREEAFF. The CDR3 nucleotides are TGTGCCAGCAGTTCGTCATACAGGGAAGAAGCTTTCTTT.

The rearrangement joins TRBV23-1 to TRBJ2-2; D might be TRBD1 (6 bases). TRBV23-1 is reported as an ORF; its role is uncertain. CDR3 length equals 16 residues. Trimming cost V 4 bases and J 1 base, with 13 bases left between them. CDR3 DNA: TGCGCCAGCAGTCCCTGGGACACCCGGAACACCGGGGAGCTGTTTTTT. This encodes CASSPWDTRNTGELFF.